The next 5 T cell receptor gamma chains were all read from a single sample in a study of gamma-delta T cells after stem cell transplantation. TCRdb reran clone calling via CATT on the RT-PCR reads. This table holds about 390 gamma-chain clones, 58% found once. The source material was gamma-delta T cells. The receptors were gathered from a human donor. It is not recorded whose cells these are; they may come from a transplant donor.

This clone appeared a few times. A much bigger clone sits one base away, suggesting this may be a read error. The CDR3 region has the DNA TGTGCCTTGTGGGAGTTGCAAGAGTTGGGCAAAAAAATCAAGGTATTT. This codes for CALWELQELGKKIKVF. The genes are TRGV9 and TRGJP. The germline V gene has CDR1 GITISATS and CDR2 ISYDGTV (reference sequence). With 3 bases clipped from V and 3 bases from J, the junction kept 2 bases outside the gene matches. CDR3 length: 16 amino acids.

In its sample, this clone is large. This sequence joins TRGV9 and TRGJ1 or TRGJ2. CDR1 is GITISATS, CDR2 ISYDGTV, per germline (reference sequence). V gave up 3 bases and J gave up 2 bases; unmatched junction bases: 4. The CDR3 has 13 residues. CDR3 in DNA: TGTGCCTTGTGGGAGCCCTATTATTATAAGAAACTCTTT. Its protein product is CALWEPYYYKKLF.

This chain links TRGV9 with TRGJP. The J gene comes from matching the DNA to germline here; TCRdb lacks it. Germline lookup yields CDR1 GITISATS and CDR2 ISYDGTV (reference sequence). The trim removed 0 bases at V and 7 bases at J, leaving 6 bases unmatched. The CDR3 sequence is 17 residues long. The CDR3 loop reads CALWEVHGELGKKIKVF. The CDR3 bases are TGTGCCTTGTGGGAGGTGCACGGGGAGTTGGGCAAAAAAATCAAGGTATTT.

V usage is TRGV9 and J usage is TRGJP. The J gene comes from matching the DNA to germline here; TCRdb lacks it. The CDR3 runs 17 residues. CDR1 and CDR2 from the germline V gene are GITISATS and ISYDGTV (reference sequence). V dropped 0 bases and J dropped 7; count of bases not matched to a gene: 6. The CDR3 DNA reads TGTGCCTTGTGGGAGGTGCTCGGGGAGTTGGGCAAAAAAATCAAGGTATTT. Amino acid sequence: CALWEVLGELGKKIKVF.

A J gene of TRGJ1 or TRGJ2 was called, though the V gene was not. The CDR3 contains 13 residues. CDR3 DNA sequence: TGTGCCACCTGGGATAGATCTCTGTTCAAGAAACTCTTT. Translation: CATWDRSLFKKLF.